The rows below give T cell receptor beta chains drawn from one sample of a study of cytomegalovirus exposure and HLA in healthy donors. The table came from immunoSEQ multiplex PCR; TCRdb's copy has only in-frame clones and leaves some out. This sample has hundreds of thousands of clones; roughly 88% occur once, and the top ten carry approximately 0.8%. Sequenced: PBMCs. These receptor sequences come from a woman younger than 30 in good health and CMV-seronegative. Each CDR3 is given with its conserved first and last residue. Each record gives: clone size, J gene, D gene, V gene, CDR3 protein, CDR3 DNA. A D gene is named only where the DNA matches it firmly. Only part of the rows carry a size: once, few, many, or a class if the clone is expanded.

size: NA
J: TRBJ2-7
D: NA
V: TRBV6-5
CDR3: CASRASRYEQYF
DNA: TGTGCCAGCAGAGCTAGCAGGTACGAGCAGTACTTC

size: once
J: TRBJ2-1
D: TRBD1
V: TRBV9
CDR3: CASSIGTGEQFF
DNA: TGTGCCAGCAGCATCGGGACAGGAGAGCAGTTCTTC

size: NA
J: TRBJ2-6
D: TRBD1
V: TRBV2
CDR3: CASSPWRTGSSGANVLTF
DNA: TGTGCCAGCAGTCCTTGGCGGACAGGGAGCTCTGGGGCCAACGTCCTGACTTTC

size: NA
J: TRBJ2-3
D: NA
V: TRBV29-1
CDR3: CSVEGGLAPTDTQYF
DNA: TGCAGCGTTGAAGGCGGCCTAGCGCCGACAGATACGCAGTATTTT

size: NA
J: TRBJ1-5
D: NA
V: TRBV5-4
CDR3: CASSLFPAEPQHF
DNA: TGTGCCAGCAGCTTGTTCCCAGCGGAGCCCCAGCATTTT

size: once
J: TRBJ2-4
D: NA
V: TRBV5-6
CDR3: CASSFPTGPGNIQYF
DNA: TGTGCCAGCAGCTTTCCCACAGGGCCAGGGAACATTCAGTACTTC

size: NA
J: TRBJ2-1
D: TRBD2
V: TRBV6-1
CDR3: CASSGIAGARDEQFF
DNA: TGTGCCAGCAGTGGGATAGCGGGAGCAAGGGATGAGCAGTTCTTC

size: NA
J: TRBJ1-4
D: NA
V: TRBV27
CDR3: CASSTLRGGLNEKLFF
DNA: TGTGCCAGCAGCACGCTTCGGGGAGGACTTAATGAAAAACTGTTTTTT

size: NA
J: TRBJ1-4
D: NA
V: TRBV21-1
CDR3: CASSKRGGATNEKLFF
DNA: TGTGCCAGCAGCAAAAGGGGGGGCGCAACTAATGAAAAACTGTTTTTT

size: NA
J: TRBJ2-3
D: NA
V: TRBV7-9
CDR3: CASSSTSTDTQYF
DNA: TGTGCCAGCAGCTCAACTAGCACAGATACGCAGTATTTT

size: NA
J: TRBJ1-4
D: TRBD1
V: TRBV30
CDR3: CAWSGTGATNEKLFF
DNA: TGTGCCTGGAGTGGTACAGGGGCAACTAATGAAAAACTGTTTTTT

size: NA
J: TRBJ2-7
D: TRBD1
V: TRBV6-6
CDR3: CASSLGQGTYEQYF
DNA: TGTGCCAGCAGTTTGGGACAGGGTACCTACGAGCAGTACTTC

size: once
J: TRBJ2-5
D: NA
V: TRBV2
CDR3: CASGRQASRETQYF
DNA: TGTGCCAGCGGTAGACAGGCCAGTAGAGAGACCCAGTACTTC

size: NA
J: TRBJ2-7
D: TRBD1
V: TRBV4-1
CDR3: CASSQKVGTGYNEQYF
DNA: TGCGCCAGCAGCCAGAAAGTTGGGACAGGGTACAACGAGCAGTACTTC

size: NA
J: TRBJ2-2
D: NA
V: TRBV4-2
CDR3: CASSQVVTRGTGELFF
DNA: TGTGCCAGCAGCCAAGTGGTGACTAGGGGCACCGGGGAGCTGTTTTTT

size: NA
J: TRBJ2-3
D: TRBD1
V: TRBV18
CDR3: CASSPGDRGRELALHTDTQYF
DNA: TGTGCCAGCTCACCAGGGGACAGGGGGCGCGAATTGGCCCTACACACAGATACGCAGTATTTT

size: NA
J: TRBJ1-3
D: NA
V: TRBV28
CDR3: CASSLLTGTGNTIYF
DNA: TGTGCCAGCAGCTTATTAACAGGGACGGGAAACACCATATATTTT

size: NA
J: TRBJ1-2
D: NA
V: TRBV6-5
CDR3: CATVPGVGDGYTF
DNA: TGTGCCACCGTACCCGGGGTTGGGGATGGCTACACCTTC

size: once
J: TRBJ2-1
D: TRBD2
V: TRBV11-2
CDR3: CASGLLAGGYNEQFF
DNA: TGTGCCAGCGGCCTTTTAGCGGGAGGCTACAATGAGCAGTTCTTC

size: NA
J: TRBJ2-3
D: TRBD2
V: TRBV6-4
CDR3: CASSMGLAGGPDTQYF
DNA: TGTGCCAGCAGTATGGGACTAGCGGGGGGGCCAGATACGCAGTATTTT

size: NA
J: TRBJ2-3
D: TRBD2
V: TRBV27
CDR3: CASSTTAGGRPRDTQYF
DNA: TGTGCCAGCAGTACCACAGCGGGGGGCCGCCCGCGGGATACGCAGTATTTT

size: NA
J: TRBJ2-3
D: TRBD2
V: TRBV18
CDR3: CASSQGLAGTADTQYF
DNA: TGTGCCAGCTCCCAGGGACTAGCGGGAACCGCAGATACGCAGTATTTT

size: NA
J: TRBJ2-3
D: NA
V: TRBV7-9
CDR3: CASSSIGTDTQYF
DNA: TGTGCCAGCAGCTCCATAGGCACAGATACGCAGTATTTT

size: NA
J: TRBJ2-7
D: NA
V: TRBV30
CDR3: CAWGFGGNKQYF
DNA: TGTGCCTGGGGGTTTGGGGGGAATAAGCAGTACTTC

size: NA
J: TRBJ2-1
D: TRBD1
V: TRBV11-2
CDR3: CASSPSANRGVEQFF
DNA: TGTGCCAGCAGCCCCAGCGCGAACAGGGGAGTAGAGCAGTTCTTC

size: NA
J: TRBJ1-2
D: NA
V: TRBV30
CDR3: CAWSEAAASNYGYTF
DNA: TGTGCCTGGAGTGAAGCGGCAGCCTCTAACTATGGCTACACCTTC

size: once
J: TRBJ2-5
D: TRBD2
V: TRBV4-1
CDR3: CASSQERSGRGETQYF
DNA: TGCGCCAGCAGCCAAGAGAGGAGCGGGAGAGGAGAGACCCAGTACTTC

size: NA
J: TRBJ2-3
D: NA
V: TRBV5-8
CDR3: CASSLLTQYF
DNA: TGTGCCAGCAGCCTTCTTACGCAGTATTTT

size: NA
J: TRBJ1-1
D: NA
V: TRBV6-4
CDR3: CASSDSSQGKAFF
DNA: TGTGCCAGCAGTGACTCGAGCCAGGGAAAAGCTTTCTTT

size: NA
J: TRBJ1-1
D: NA
V: TRBV4-1
CDR3: CASSQDLGGARLAFF
DNA: TGCGCCAGCAGCCAAGATTTAGGCGGCGCGCGGCTAGCTTTCTTT

size: once
J: TRBJ2-5
D: NA
V: TRBV27
CDR3: CASRAGNQETQYF
DNA: TGTGCCAGCAGAGCAGGGAACCAAGAGACCCAGTACTTC

size: NA
J: TRBJ2-7
D: TRBD1
V: TRBV6-1
CDR3: CASKRDRGNYEQYF
DNA: TGTGCCAGCAAGAGGGACAGGGGTAACTACGAGCAGTACTTC

size: few
J: TRBJ1-2
D: NA
V: TRBV28
CDR3: CASSFSVGYTF
DNA: TGTGCCAGCAGTTTTTCAGTCGGCTACACCTTC

size: NA
J: TRBJ2-5
D: TRBD2
V: TRBV12-5
CDR3: CASGLGPGTSGRQETQYF
DNA: TGTGCTAGTGGTTTGGGACCCGGGACTAGCGGGAGACAAGAGACCCAGTACTTC

size: NA
J: TRBJ1-4
D: NA
V: TRBV5-1
CDR3: CASSLARDSRGDGKLFF
DNA: TGCGCCAGCAGCTTGGCCCGGGACTCAAGAGGGGATGGAAAACTGTTTTTT

size: once
J: TRBJ2-7
D: NA
V: TRBV5-6
CDR3: CASSPDPGTPYEQYF
DNA: TGTGCCAGCAGCCCCGACCCAGGGACACCTTACGAGCAGTACTTC

size: few
J: TRBJ1-6
D: TRBD1
V: TRBV10-1
CDR3: CASSDGTGVGSPLHF
DNA: TGCGCCAGCAGTGATGGGACAGGGGTAGGGTCACCCCTCCACTTT

size: NA
J: TRBJ1-2
D: NA
V: TRBV14
CDR3: CASSQIRENYGYTF
DNA: TGTGCCAGCAGCCAAATCCGGGAGAACTATGGCTACACCTTC

size: NA
J: TRBJ1-5
D: NA
V: TRBV4-1
CDR3: CASSQDMSYSNQPQHF
DNA: TGCGCCAGCAGCCAAGACATGAGCTATAGCAATCAGCCCCAGCATTTT

size: NA
J: TRBJ1-6
D: NA
V: TRBV9
CDR3: CASSVAGGGSYNSPLHF
DNA: TGTGCCAGCAGCGTAGCGGGCGGAGGCTCCTATAATTCACCCCTCCACTTT

size: NA
J: TRBJ2-7
D: NA
V: TRBV27
CDR3: CASSLGPRYEQYF
DNA: TGTGCCAGCAGTTTAGGCCCCCGATACGAGCAGTACTTC

size: NA
J: TRBJ1-1
D: NA
V: TRBV30
CDR3: CAWNSMRPAEAFF
DNA: TGTGCCTGGAATAGCATGAGGCCCGCTGAAGCTTTCTTT

size: NA
J: TRBJ1-1
D: NA
V: TRBV30
CDR3: CAWTRGTEAFF
DNA: TGTGCCTGGACCCGAGGGACTGAAGCTTTCTTT

size: NA
J: TRBJ2-1
D: NA
V: TRBV7-9
CDR3: CASSLAGLSYNEQFF
DNA: TGTGCCAGCAGCTTAGCGGGACTTAGCTACAATGAGCAGTTCTTC

size: NA
J: TRBJ2-1
D: NA
V: TRBV6-4
CDR3: CASSEGGEHEQFF
DNA: TGTGCCAGCAGTGAAGGGGGGGAACATGAGCAGTTCTTC

size: NA
J: TRBJ2-1
D: TRBD1
V: TRBV7-9
CDR3: CASSMTGGLNEQFF
DNA: TGTGCCAGCAGCATGACAGGGGGCTTGAATGAGCAGTTCTTC

size: NA
J: TRBJ2-3
D: TRBD2
V: TRBV29-1
CDR3: CSVDLGEGTDTQYF
DNA: TGCAGCGTTGACTTGGGGGAGGGGACAGATACGCAGTATTTT

size: NA
J: TRBJ2-7
D: TRBD1
V: TRBV4-1
CDR3: CASSPAGGGEQYF
DNA: TGCGCCAGCAGCCCAGCAGGGGGTGGCGAGCAGTACTTC